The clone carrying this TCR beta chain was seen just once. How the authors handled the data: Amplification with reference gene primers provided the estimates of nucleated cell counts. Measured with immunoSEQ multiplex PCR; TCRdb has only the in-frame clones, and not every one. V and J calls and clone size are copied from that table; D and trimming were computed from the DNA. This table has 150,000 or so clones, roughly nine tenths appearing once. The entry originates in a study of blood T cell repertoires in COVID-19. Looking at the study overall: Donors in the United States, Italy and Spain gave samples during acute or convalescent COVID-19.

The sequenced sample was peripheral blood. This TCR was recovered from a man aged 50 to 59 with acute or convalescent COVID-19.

The CDR3 bases are TGTGCCAGCAGCCGAGCTTCGCCGGGACAGGGACGAACCGGGGAGCTGTTTTTT. Amino acids: CASSRASPGQGRTGELFF. The V and J genes are TRBV3-1 (or the pseudogene TRBV3-2) and TRBJ2-2, with 9 bases lining up with TRBD1. This CDR3 is built from 18 residues. CDR1 and CDR2 (germline): LGHDT, YNNKEL (reference sequence). The trim removed 4 bases at V and 5 bases at J, leaving 14 bases unmatched.